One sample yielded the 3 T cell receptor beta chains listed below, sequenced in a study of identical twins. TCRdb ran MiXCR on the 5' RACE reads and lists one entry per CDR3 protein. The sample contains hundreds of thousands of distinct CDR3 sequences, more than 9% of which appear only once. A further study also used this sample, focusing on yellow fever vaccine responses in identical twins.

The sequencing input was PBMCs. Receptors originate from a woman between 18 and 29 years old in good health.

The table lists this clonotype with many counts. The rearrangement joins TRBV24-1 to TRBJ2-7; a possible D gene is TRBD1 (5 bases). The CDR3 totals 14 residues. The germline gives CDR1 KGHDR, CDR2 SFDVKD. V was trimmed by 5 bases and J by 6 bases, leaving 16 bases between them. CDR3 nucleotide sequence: TGTGCCACCAGTGGGGGCAGGACAAATTCCGAGCAGTACTTC. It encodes CATSGGRTNSEQYF.

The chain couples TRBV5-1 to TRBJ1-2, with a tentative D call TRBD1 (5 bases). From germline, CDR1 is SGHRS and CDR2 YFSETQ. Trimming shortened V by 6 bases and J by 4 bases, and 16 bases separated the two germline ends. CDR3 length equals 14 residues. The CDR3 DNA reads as TGCGCCAGCACCCCCGCTGGGGCTACCTATGGCTACACCTTC. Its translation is CASTPAGATYGYTF.

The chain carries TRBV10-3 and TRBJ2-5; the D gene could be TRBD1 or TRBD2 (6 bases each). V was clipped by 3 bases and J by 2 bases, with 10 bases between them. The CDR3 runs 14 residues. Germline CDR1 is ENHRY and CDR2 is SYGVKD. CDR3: CAISEGGGQETQYF. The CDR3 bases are TGTGCCATCAGTGAAGGAGGGGGACAAGAGACCCAGTACTTC.